The 2 T cell receptor beta chains below were found in one sample sequenced in a study of T cells after somatic rescue of genetic block. Sequencing was performed with immunoSEQ multiplex PCR; in TCRdb, only in-frame clones are kept and a portion is missing. The table records about 67,000 clones, 92% of them present only once. Specimen: peripheral blood mononuclear cells (PBMCs). The receptors stem from a man aged 40-49 years.

CDR3 DNA sequence: TGTGCCAGCAGTGAACTTAGGACAGGGGTCACAGATACGCAGTATTTT. Encoded protein: CASSELRTGVTDTQYF. The rearrangement joins TRBV6-1 to TRBJ2-3; 9 bases match TRBD1. The V and J ends lost 2 bases and 2 bases, in that order; junction bases with no gene match: 5. In germline, CDR1 is MNHNS, CDR2 SASEGT. The CDR3 contains 16 residues.

This chain links TRBV9 with TRBJ2-2, with D uncertain. V gave up 7 bases and J gave up 7 bases, with 20 bases separating them. Looked up from germline, CDR1 is SGDLS and CDR2 is YYNGEE. The CDR3 runs to 15 residues. The CDR3 loop is CASALSHFQGGELFF. As DNA, the CDR3 is TGTGCCAGCGCTCTTAGCCATTTTCAAGGCGGGGAGCTGTTTTTT.